A selection of T cell receptor beta chains follows, all from one sample in a study of T-cell memory formation after mild COVID-19. In TCRdb, the 5' RACE reads were re-called with MiXCR into one record per CDR3 protein. The sample includes about 82,000 distinct CDR3 sequences, roughly 13% seen only once; the top ten take approximately 41%. Sequenced sample: PBMCs or a T cell subset sorted from them (not recorded which). All receptors derive from a man between 18 and 35 years old who had mild COVID-19 (a few samples of this study predate the infection). Cell type and time point are not known. CDR3s include the opening cysteine and the closing phenylalanine or tryptophan. D genes are given only for firm matches. Only part of the rows carry a size: once, few, many, or a class if the clone is expanded.

clone size,D gene,J gene,V gene,CDR3 DNA,CDR3 protein
NA,NA,TRBJ2-1,TRBV7-2,TGTGCCAGCAGCGTAACCGGGACCTACAATGAGCAGTTCTTC,CASSVTGTYNEQFF
many,NA,TRBJ1-1,TRBV20-1,TGCAGTGCTTTCCCGGGGCGGTCGAACACTGAAGCTTTCTTT,CSAFPGRSNTEAFF
many,NA,TRBJ2-1,TRBV12-3/TRBV12-4,TGTGCCAGCTCTTATGGGGGGAGGTACAATGAGCAGTTCTTC,CASSYGGRYNEQFF
few,NA,TRBJ2-3,TRBV15,TGTGCCACCAGCAGAGATGAAGGGAGAGTCACAGATACGCAGTATTTT,CATSRDEGRVTDTQYF
few,NA,TRBJ1-1,TRBV12-3/TRBV12-4,TGTGCCAGCAGTCCCCGCAGGGGCCTGAACACTGAAGCTTTCTTT,CASSPRRGLNTEAFF
many,NA,TRBJ2-7,TRBV4-3,TGCGCCAGCAGCCAAGATTGGTCCACCACCTACGAGCAGTACTTC,CASSQDWSTTYEQYF
many,TRBD2,TRBJ2-3,TRBV7-2,TGTGCCAGCAGCTTAGGCGGGGGGATGGGAGATACGCAGTATTTT,CASSLGGGMGDTQYF
once,NA,TRBJ1-2,TRBV2,TGTGCCAGCACCCCGACAGGCTCTAACTATGGCTACACCTTC,CASTPTGSNYGYTF
medium-sized,TRBD2,TRBJ2-1,TRBV4-2,TGTGCCAGCAGCCAAGCTAGCGGGGGGGCCAATGAGCAGTTCTTC,CASSQASGGANEQFF
NA,NA,TRBJ2-5,TRBV7-3,TGTGCCAGCAGCCTAGAACCTCCCCAAGAGACCCAGTACTTC,CASSLEPPQETQYF
few,NA,TRBJ2-7,TRBV7-8,TGTGCCAGCAGCTGGGCAGGGGAAGCGCAGTACTTC,CASSWAGEAQYF
few,TRBD2,TRBJ2-3,TRBV29-1,TGCAGCGTTGACACTAGCGGGGGGGCGAAAGATACGCAGTATTTT,CSVDTSGGAKDTQYF
NA,NA,TRBJ2-7,TRBV10-3,TGTGCCATCAGTGAGTCTGAGGGTATGTCCAACGAGCAGTACTTC,CAISESEGMSNEQYF
few,NA,TRBJ2-1,TRBV20-1,TGCAGTGCTAGTGGTCGGGGGCCCTACAATGAGCAGTTCTTC,CSASGRGPYNEQFF
NA,NA,TRBJ2-2,TRBV6-2/TRBV6-3,TGTGCCAGCACCCCGGCAGGGGAATCGGACACCGGGGAGCTGTTTTTT,CASTPAGESDTGELFF
NA,TRBD2,TRBJ2-3,TRBV12-3/TRBV12-4,TGTGCCAGCAGCCCTAGCGGGGGCCGCACAGATACGCAGTATTTT,CASSPSGGRTDTQYF
NA,NA,TRBJ2-3,TRBV7-3,TGTGCCAGCAGCTTCCTTGCGGCAGATACGCAGTATTTT,CASSFLAADTQYF
NA,NA,TRBJ2-3,TRBV6-2/TRBV6-3,TGTGCCAGCAGTTACTCACGGGGGCTGGTTCCAGATACGCAGTATTTT,CASSYSRGLVPDTQYF
few,NA,TRBJ2-1,TRBV29-1,TGCAGCGTTGAGGTTTCCAGCGCGAGGGAGCAGTTCTTC,CSVEVSSAREQFF
many,NA,TRBJ1-6,TRBV7-2,TGTGCCAGCAGCCCAGGGGTAGGGGCGGCTTCACCCCTCCACTTT,CASSPGVGAASPLHF
few,NA,TRBJ2-2,TRBV20-1,TGCAGTGCCAGACTAGATGCAACCGGGGAGCTGTTTTTT,CSARLDATGELFF
few,NA,TRBJ1-2,TRBV29-1,TGCAGCGTTAAATATCTTTATGGCTACACCTTC,CSVKYLYGYTF
few,NA,TRBJ1-1,TRBV4-1,TGCGCCAGCAGCCAAGGGGGCCGTAGTGCTTTCTTT,CASSQGGRSAFF
few,NA,TRBJ1-6,TRBV4-2,TGTGCCAGCAGCCAAGCTCCGCAGGGTGGAGAACTTAGTTCACCCCTCCACTTT,CASSQAPQGGELSSPLHF
NA,TRBD2,TRBJ2-3,TRBV28,TGTGCCAGCATTTCAGGTAGCGGGGGAGCAGATACGCAGTATTTT,CASISGSGGADTQYF
NA,TRBD1,TRBJ1-4,TRBV19,TGTGCCAGTAGCCCCCGGGACAGGGGGAATGAAAAACTGTTTTTT,CASSPRDRGNEKLFF
NA,NA,TRBJ1-5,TRBV7-9,TGTGCCAGCAGCTTGTCGGTAGGCAATCAGCCCCAGCATTTT,CASSLSVGNQPQHF
few,NA,TRBJ2-2,TRBV15,TGTGCCACCAGCAGCACATCCACCCGGGGGCTGCTCTTGGAGCTGTTTTTT,CATSSTSTRGLLLELFF
few,TRBD2,TRBJ2-4,TRBV10-3,TGTGCCGTATCAGCGGGGGGGCCTACAAACATTCAGTACTTC,CAVSAGGPTNIQYF
few,NA,TRBJ2-2,TRBV12-5,TGTGCTAGTGGTTTGACCGGGGAGCTGTTTTTT,CASGLTGELFF
NA,NA,TRBJ2-3,TRBV6-5,TGTGCCAGCAGCCCGGTCTTCGGCGAAAACACAGATACGCAGTATTTT,CASSPVFGENTDTQYF
NA,TRBD2,TRBJ2-1,TRBV20-1,TGCAGTGCCGAACCTAGCGGGGTTAGCTCCTACAATGAGCAGTTCTTC,CSAEPSGVSSYNEQFF
NA,TRBD2,TRBJ2-1,TRBV5-1,TGCGCCAGCAGCGGAGCGGGGGGGCCAAATGAGCAGTTCTTC,CASSGAGGPNEQFF
NA,TRBD2,TRBJ2-3,TRBV9,TGTGCCAGCAGCCTATTTAGCGGGGAAAGCACAGATACGCAGTATTTT,CASSLFSGESTDTQYF
NA,NA,TRBJ1-5,TRBV12-3/TRBV12-4,TGTGCCAGCAGTTTAGTAGTCAATCAGCCCCAGCATTTT,CASSLVVNQPQHF
NA,TRBD1,TRBJ2-3,TRBV5-1,TGCGCCAGCAGCTTGTTCAGGGGGCAGGACACAGATACGCAGTATTTT,CASSLFRGQDTDTQYF
many,NA,TRBJ2-3,TRBV7-6,TGTGCCAGCAGCTTAGAAGTCATACGGTTAGATACGCAGTATTTT,CASSLEVIRLDTQYF
few,TRBD2,TRBJ2-1,TRBV19,TGTGCCAGTAGCCCTAGCGGGGGGGCCTGTTTCTTC,CASSPSGGACFF
NA,NA,TRBJ2-5,TRBV6-5,TGTGCCAGCAGTTACTCGAGGGGTCACCAAGAGACCCAGTACTTC,CASSYSRGHQETQYF
few,TRBD2,TRBJ2-7,TRBV7-9,TGTGCCAGCAGCTTAGCAACGCCGGGACTAGAAGAGGAGCAGTACTTC,CASSLATPGLEEEQYF
many,TRBD1,TRBJ2-3,TRBV15,TGTGCCACCAGCAGAGGCGAGGACAGGACCACAGATACGCAGTATTTT,CATSRGEDRTTDTQYF
few,NA,TRBJ2-1,TRBV6-5,TGTGCCAGCAGTTACGGCTATGAGCAGTTCTTC,CASSYGYEQFF
few,NA,TRBJ2-2,TRBV9,TGTGCCAGCAGCGTAGACGGTACCGGGGAGCTGTTTTTT,CASSVDGTGELFF
NA,TRBD2,TRBJ2-3,TRBV4-1,TGCGCCAGCAGCCAAGGAGTTAGCGGGGGTTCAGATACGCAGTATTTT,CASSQGVSGGSDTQYF
NA,TRBD2,TRBJ2-1,TRBV7-2,TGTGCCAGCAGCTTAGGAGCGGGGGCATACAATGAGCAGTTCTTC,CASSLGAGAYNEQFF
NA,TRBD1,TRBJ2-7,TRBV4-1,TGCGCCAGCAGCCACCGGGCAGGGGGCTTGTACGAGCAGTACTTC,CASSHRAGGLYEQYF
few,TRBD1,TRBJ2-7,TRBV7-2,TGTGCCAGCAGCTTAGACAGTGGCAGGGGGCGCGAGCAGTACTTC,CASSLDSGRGREQYF
few,NA,TRBJ1-2,TRBV9,TGTGCCAGCAGCGTCACCACAGGGTTTAACTATGGCTACACCTTC,CASSVTTGFNYGYTF
NA,NA,TRBJ1-2,TRBV5-1,TGCGCCAGCAGGGGGGCGGATTCTAACTATGGCTACACCTTC,CASRGADSNYGYTF
few,TRBD1,TRBJ2-5,TRBV4-1,TGCGCCAGCAGCCAAGATGAGGGGACAGGGGGCCCGAGAGAAGAGACCCAGTACTTC,CASSQDEGTGGPREETQYF
many,NA,TRBJ1-2,TRBV29-1,TGCAGCGTGCAACACCGAGGCACTTTGGATGGCTACACCTTC,CSVQHRGTLDGYTF
NA,TRBD2,TRBJ2-2,TRBV6-5,TGTGCCAGCAGCGCTAGTAAGCGGGGTACCCGAACCGGGGAGCTGTTTTTT,CASSASKRGTRTGELFF
NA,NA,TRBJ2-1,TRBV10-2,TGCGCCAGCAGTGAGGCACTGGGCAATGAGCAGTTCTTC,CASSEALGNEQFF
few,TRBD2,TRBJ2-5,TRBV29-1,TGCAGCGTTGAGCTAGCGGGGGAGGAGGAGGAGACCCAGTACTTC,CSVELAGEEEETQYF
few,NA,TRBJ2-1,TRBV5-4,TGTGCCAGCAGTTCCGAAAGTCCCAATGAGCAGTTCTTC,CASSSESPNEQFF
few,TRBD2,TRBJ2-3,TRBV7-3,TGTGCCAGCAGCCCCTTAGGCGGGGGGGTAGATACGCAGTATTTT,CASSPLGGGVDTQYF
NA,TRBD1,TRBJ2-7,TRBV4-1,TGCGCCAGCAGCCAGCGGACAGGGGGACGCTACGAGCAGTACTTC,CASSQRTGGRYEQYF